A selection of T cell receptor beta chains follows, all from one sample in a study of T cells after yellow fever vaccination. MiXCR, applied by TCRdb to the 5' RACE reads, yields one record per CDR3 protein. The data contain roughly 250,000 distinct CDR3 sequences, around 13% of them singletons. This material consisted of CD4+ T cells sorted from PBMCs, taken 45 days after the yellow fever booster vaccination. Receptor source: a man aged 25 to 40 who received the YFV17D yellow fever vaccine. Each CDR3 is given with its conserved first and last residue. Fields, in order: D gene, J gene, CDR3 length, V gene, clone size, CDR3 protein, CDR3 DNA. A D gene is named only where the DNA matches it firmly. Clone size is given for some rows only: seen once, a few or many times, or a class if the clone is expanded.

d_call: TRBD1
j_call: TRBJ2-1
cdr3_length: 16
v_call: TRBV7-2
clone_size: .
cdr3_aa: CASSLAGTGGYNEQFF
cdr3_nt: TGTGCCAGCAGCTTAGCCGGGACAGGGGGCTACAATGAGCAGTTCTTC

d_call: .
j_call: TRBJ2-2
cdr3_length: 16
v_call: TRBV10-3
clone_size: .
cdr3_aa: CAISDISSGTSGELFF
cdr3_nt: TGTGCCATCAGTGATATATCGTCCGGGACCAGCGGGGAGCTGTTTTTT

d_call: .
j_call: TRBJ2-5
cdr3_length: 16
v_call: TRBV1
clone_size: .
cdr3_aa: CTSSQGRDVGKETQYF
cdr3_nt: TGCACCAGCAGCCAAGGTCGGGACGTTGGAAAAGAGACCCAGTACTTC

d_call: TRBD1
j_call: TRBJ2-7
cdr3_length: 16
v_call: TRBV4-2
clone_size: .
cdr3_aa: CASSHVPGTGPLEQYF
cdr3_nt: TGTGCCAGCAGCCATGTACCCGGGACAGGGCCCCTCGAGCAGTACTTC

d_call: TRBD1
j_call: TRBJ2-2
cdr3_length: 14
v_call: TRBV6-4
clone_size: .
cdr3_aa: CASGGQGGTGELFF
cdr3_nt: TGTGCCAGCGGGGGACAGGGAGGCACCGGGGAGCTGTTTTTT

d_call: .
j_call: TRBJ2-1
cdr3_length: 15
v_call: TRBV20-1
clone_size: .
cdr3_aa: CSAEWVLSGYNEQFF
cdr3_nt: TGCAGTGCTGAGTGGGTGCTATCGGGGTACAATGAGCAGTTCTTC

d_call: .
j_call: TRBJ2-3
cdr3_length: 15
v_call: TRBV6-2/TRBV6-3
clone_size: few
cdr3_aa: CASSPEVRGTDTQYF
cdr3_nt: TGTGCCAGCAGCCCCGAGGTGCGGGGCACAGATACGCAGTATTTT

d_call: .
j_call: TRBJ2-5
cdr3_length: 12
v_call: TRBV29-1
clone_size: few
cdr3_aa: CSVGGGQETQYF
cdr3_nt: TGCAGCGTCGGAGGGGGACAAGAGACCCAGTACTTC

d_call: .
j_call: TRBJ2-1
cdr3_length: 14
v_call: TRBV20-1
clone_size: few
cdr3_aa: CSASYTQGSDEQFF
cdr3_nt: TGCAGTGCTAGCTATACGCAGGGTAGCGATGAGCAGTTCTTC

d_call: .
j_call: TRBJ1-1
cdr3_length: 11
v_call: TRBV12-3/TRBV12-4
clone_size: .
cdr3_aa: CASRSNTEAFF
cdr3_nt: TGTGCCAGCCGAAGCAACACTGAAGCTTTCTTT

d_call: .
j_call: TRBJ2-1
cdr3_length: 14
v_call: TRBV29-1
clone_size: .
cdr3_aa: CSVELASSYNEQFF
cdr3_nt: TGCAGCGTTGAACTAGCGAGCTCCTACAATGAGCAGTTCTTC

d_call: .
j_call: TRBJ2-2
cdr3_length: 14
v_call: TRBV5-1
clone_size: few
cdr3_aa: CASSMGLAAGELFF
cdr3_nt: TGCGCCAGCAGCATGGGATTAGCGGCCGGGGAGCTGTTTTTT

d_call: .
j_call: TRBJ2-6
cdr3_length: 17
v_call: TRBV19
clone_size: .
cdr3_aa: CASSIWGSVSGANVLTF
cdr3_nt: TGTGCCAGTAGTATTTGGGGAAGCGTCTCTGGGGCCAACGTCCTGACTTTC

d_call: TRBD1
j_call: TRBJ1-5
cdr3_length: 16
v_call: TRBV18
clone_size: many
cdr3_aa: CASSPRGDRQNQPQHF
cdr3_nt: TGTGCCAGCTCACCTCGAGGGGACAGGCAGAATCAGCCCCAGCATTTT

d_call: .
j_call: TRBJ2-7
cdr3_length: 16
v_call: TRBV4-3
clone_size: .
cdr3_aa: CASSQDHLRAGYEQYF
cdr3_nt: TGCGCCAGCAGCCAAGACCACCTTAGGGCAGGCTACGAGCAGTACTTC

d_call: TRBD2
j_call: TRBJ2-1
cdr3_length: 15
v_call: TRBV7-9
clone_size: few
cdr3_aa: CASSLKGGSTYEQFF
cdr3_nt: TGTGCCAGCAGCTTAAAAGGCGGGAGCACGTATGAGCAGTTCTTC

d_call: TRBD2
j_call: TRBJ2-7
cdr3_length: 15
v_call: TRBV29-1
clone_size: many
cdr3_aa: CSVAAGVAASYEQYF
cdr3_nt: TGCAGCGTGGCAGCGGGGGTAGCGGCATCCTACGAGCAGTACTTC

d_call: .
j_call: TRBJ1-1
cdr3_length: 16
v_call: TRBV5-1
clone_size: few
cdr3_aa: CASRGGGGKVNTEAFF
cdr3_nt: TGCGCCAGCAGGGGTGGCGGGGGTAAAGTGAACACTGAAGCTTTCTTT

d_call: .
j_call: TRBJ2-1
cdr3_length: 12
v_call: TRBV3-1
clone_size: .
cdr3_aa: CASSQASNEQFF
cdr3_nt: TGTGCCAGCAGCCAAGCTAGCAATGAGCAGTTCTTC

d_call: .
j_call: TRBJ2-5
cdr3_length: 14
v_call: TRBV6-1
clone_size: .
cdr3_aa: CASTRRPVQETQYF
cdr3_nt: TGTGCCAGCACCCGGAGGCCGGTCCAAGAGACCCAGTACTTC

d_call: .
j_call: TRBJ2-7
cdr3_length: 13
v_call: TRBV5-1
clone_size: .
cdr3_aa: CASSISSSYEQYF
cdr3_nt: TGCGCCAGCAGTATATCGAGCTCCTACGAGCAGTACTTC

d_call: .
j_call: TRBJ1-1
cdr3_length: 12
v_call: TRBV20-1
clone_size: few
cdr3_aa: CSAAPGTRGAFF
cdr3_nt: TGCAGTGCTGCCCCCGGGACCCGGGGTGCTTTCTTT

d_call: TRBD2
j_call: TRBJ2-3
cdr3_length: 17
v_call: TRBV10-3
clone_size: .
cdr3_aa: CAIAKGLAGGTTDTQYF
cdr3_nt: TGTGCCATCGCAAAAGGACTAGCGGGAGGGACCACAGATACGCAGTATTTT

d_call: TRBD2
j_call: TRBJ2-1
cdr3_length: 16
v_call: TRBV7-2
clone_size: .
cdr3_aa: CASSLEVTSGYNEQFF
cdr3_nt: TGTGCCAGCAGCTTAGAAGTCACTAGCGGGTACAATGAGCAGTTCTTC

d_call: .
j_call: TRBJ2-5
cdr3_length: 15
v_call: TRBV20-1
clone_size: .
cdr3_aa: CSARKNRVWGETQYF
cdr3_nt: TGCAGTGCTAGAAAAAACAGGGTGTGGGGAGAGACCCAGTACTTC

d_call: .
j_call: TRBJ2-7
cdr3_length: 13
v_call: TRBV6-2/TRBV6-3
clone_size: .
cdr3_aa: CASSYFSEGEQYF
cdr3_nt: TGTGCCAGCAGTTACTTTTCAGAGGGCGAGCAGTACTTC

d_call: .
j_call: TRBJ2-7
cdr3_length: 13
v_call: TRBV20-1
clone_size: .
cdr3_aa: CSARAHPHYEQYF
cdr3_nt: TGCAGTGCTAGAGCCCATCCGCACTACGAGCAGTACTTC

d_call: TRBD1
j_call: TRBJ2-1
cdr3_length: 16
v_call: TRBV3-1
clone_size: .
cdr3_aa: CASCQGTASSYNEQFF
cdr3_nt: TGTGCCAGCTGCCAAGGGACAGCGAGCTCCTACAATGAGCAGTTCTTC

d_call: TRBD1
j_call: TRBJ2-7
cdr3_length: 13
v_call: TRBV20-1
clone_size: .
cdr3_aa: CSAKPGTDYEQYF
cdr3_nt: TGCAGTGCCAAGCCCGGGACAGACTACGAGCAGTACTTC

d_call: .
j_call: TRBJ2-4
cdr3_length: 16
v_call: TRBV7-2
clone_size: .
cdr3_aa: CASSLASGRAKNIQYF
cdr3_nt: TGTGCCAGCAGCTTAGCAAGCGGAAGAGCCAAAAACATTCAGTACTTC

d_call: TRBD2
j_call: TRBJ2-1
cdr3_length: 15
v_call: TRBV4-3
clone_size: few
cdr3_aa: CASSQGTSAYNEQFF
cdr3_nt: TGCGCCAGCAGCCAAGGAACTAGCGCCTACAATGAGCAGTTCTTC

d_call: TRBD2
j_call: TRBJ2-7
cdr3_length: 15
v_call: TRBV30
clone_size: .
cdr3_aa: CAWRSLAGGPYEQYF
cdr3_nt: TGTGCCTGGAGGTCTCTAGCGGGAGGGCCATATGAGCAGTACTTC

d_call: TRBD2
j_call: TRBJ2-7
cdr3_length: 13
v_call: TRBV20-1
clone_size: many
cdr3_aa: CSAAGLGRYEQYF
cdr3_nt: TGCAGTGCCGCGGGACTAGGAAGATACGAGCAGTACTTC

d_call: TRBD2
j_call: TRBJ2-1
cdr3_length: 15
v_call: TRBV5-1
clone_size: many
cdr3_aa: CASSYSGDYSNEQFF
cdr3_nt: TGCGCCAGCAGCTATAGCGGGGACTACTCCAATGAGCAGTTCTTC

d_call: .
j_call: TRBJ1-2
cdr3_length: 13
v_call: TRBV30
clone_size: .
cdr3_aa: CAWALRTAHGYTF
cdr3_nt: TGTGCCTGGGCCCTAAGGACCGCCCATGGCTACACCTTC

d_call: .
j_call: TRBJ2-1
cdr3_length: 14
v_call: TRBV5-1
clone_size: few
cdr3_aa: CASRTSRVGNEQFF
cdr3_nt: TGCGCCAGCAGAACCTCCAGGGTGGGCAATGAGCAGTTCTTC

d_call: .
j_call: TRBJ2-7
cdr3_length: 15
v_call: TRBV7-2
clone_size: .
cdr3_aa: CASSFNPGFRYEQYF
cdr3_nt: TGTGCCAGCAGCTTTAATCCGGGCTTCCGCTACGAGCAGTACTTC

d_call: .
j_call: TRBJ2-2
cdr3_length: 11
v_call: TRBV7-2
clone_size: few
cdr3_aa: CASSSRGELFF
cdr3_nt: TGTGCCAGCAGCTCAAGAGGGGAGCTGTTTTTT

d_call: TRBD2
j_call: TRBJ2-3
cdr3_length: 17
v_call: TRBV7-9
clone_size: .
cdr3_aa: CASSLAGSGRGPNTQYF
cdr3_nt: TGTGCCAGCAGCTTAGCGGGGAGCGGGAGAGGACCAAATACGCAGTATTTT

d_call: .
j_call: TRBJ1-2
cdr3_length: 13
v_call: TRBV4-1
clone_size: .
cdr3_aa: CASSQERNYGYTF
cdr3_nt: TGCGCCAGCAGCCAAGAACGGAACTATGGCTACACCTTC

d_call: .
j_call: TRBJ2-5
cdr3_length: 16
v_call: TRBV24-1
clone_size: few
cdr3_aa: CATSDFGTGLGETQYF
cdr3_nt: TGTGCCACCAGTGATTTTGGAACGGGATTAGGCGAGACCCAGTACTTC

d_call: .
j_call: TRBJ2-3
cdr3_length: 16
v_call: TRBV4-3
clone_size: .
cdr3_aa: CASSQAAGFDTDTQYF
cdr3_nt: TGCGCCAGCAGCCAAGCGGCAGGCTTTGACACAGATACGCAGTATTTT

d_call: .
j_call: TRBJ1-2
cdr3_length: 14
v_call: TRBV12-3/TRBV12-4
clone_size: few
cdr3_aa: CASSPSGSSRGYTF
cdr3_nt: TGTGCCAGCAGTCCCTCAGGTTCCTCAAGAGGCTACACCTTC

d_call: TRBD1
j_call: TRBJ2-2
cdr3_length: 14
v_call: TRBV6-5
clone_size: .
cdr3_aa: CASSNDRGNGELFF
cdr3_nt: TGTGCCAGCAGTAACGACAGGGGGAACGGGGAGCTGTTTTTT

d_call: TRBD2
j_call: TRBJ2-7
cdr3_length: 17
v_call: TRBV7-2
clone_size: .
cdr3_aa: CASSVGTSGTFSYEQYF
cdr3_nt: TGTGCCAGCAGCGTCGGGACTAGCGGGACCTTCTCCTACGAGCAGTACTTC

d_call: .
j_call: TRBJ2-5
cdr3_length: 13
v_call: TRBV29-1
clone_size: .
cdr3_aa: CSAVRGRQETQYF
cdr3_nt: TGCAGCGCCGTCCGGGGGCGACAAGAGACCCAGTACTTC

d_call: .
j_call: TRBJ2-2
cdr3_length: 14
v_call: TRBV20-1
clone_size: few
cdr3_aa: CSARDGGGAGELFF
cdr3_nt: TGCAGTGCTAGAGACGGAGGGGGGGCCGGGGAGCTGTTTTTT

d_call: TRBD2
j_call: TRBJ2-7
cdr3_length: 15
v_call: TRBV20-1
clone_size: .
cdr3_aa: CSARDLRSGRHEQYF
cdr3_nt: TGCAGTGCTAGAGATCTTAGGAGCGGGAGGCACGAGCAGTACTTC

d_call: TRBD2
j_call: TRBJ2-5
cdr3_length: 14
v_call: TRBV5-1
clone_size: few
cdr3_aa: CASSSGTSRETQYF
cdr3_nt: TGCGCCAGCAGCTCCGGGACTAGCCGCGAGACCCAGTACTTC

d_call: .
j_call: TRBJ2-1
cdr3_length: 15
v_call: TRBV6-2/TRBV6-3
clone_size: .
cdr3_aa: CASSYGSSVYNEQFF
cdr3_nt: TGTGCCAGCAGTTACGGGTCTAGCGTCTACAATGAGCAGTTCTTC

d_call: .
j_call: TRBJ1-4
cdr3_length: 16
v_call: TRBV5-1
clone_size: .
cdr3_aa: CASSYNTGPPGEKLFF
cdr3_nt: TGCGCCAGCAGTTATAATACCGGGCCCCCGGGTGAAAAACTGTTTTTT

d_call: .
j_call: TRBJ2-3
cdr3_length: 13
v_call: TRBV25-1
clone_size: many
cdr3_aa: CASSLGPTDTQYF
cdr3_nt: TGTGCCAGCAGCCTCGGGCCCACAGATACGCAGTATTTT

d_call: TRBD2
j_call: TRBJ2-3
cdr3_length: 15
v_call: TRBV27
clone_size: many
cdr3_aa: CASSFSGRARDTQYF
cdr3_nt: TGTGCCAGCAGCTTTAGCGGGAGGGCTAGAGATACGCAGTATTTT